A selection of T cell receptor beta chains follows, all from one sample in a study of early stage breast cancer tumors. Assay used: immunoSEQ multiplex PCR; TCRdb lists only in-frame clones, some missing. Seen here are tens of thousands of clones, 72% observed once, and the top ten hold around a third. Sequenced input: blood. These receptors originate from a person between 45 and 65 years old with breast cancer. The CDR3 runs from the conserved cysteine through the conserved F or W. D genes are given only for firm matches.

V gene	J gene	D gene	CDR3 DNA	CDR3 protein
TRBV29-1	TRBJ1-1	NA	TGCAGCGCAGGGATGGACACTGAAGCTTTCTTT	CSAGMDTEAFF
TRBV2	TRBJ2-5	NA	TGTGCCAGCAGTGGCGGGGTTGGCGAGACCCAGTACTTC	CASSGGVGETQYF
TRBV19	TRBJ1-2	TRBD1	TGTGCCAGTAGCATGGACAGGGACTATGGCTACACCTTC	CASSMDRDYGYTF
TRBV7-9	TRBJ2-7	NA	TGTGCCAGCAGGGAGGGACTCTCCTACGAGCAGTACTTC	CASREGLSYEQYF
TRBV30	TRBJ1-5	TRBD1	TGTGCCTGGAGTGTGACAGGGACACGAGGTCAGCCCCAGCATTTT	CAWSVTGTRGQPQHF
TRBV7-6	TRBJ1-1	NA	TGTGCCAGCAGCTTGCAGGCCGTGGGGACTGAAGCTTTCTTT	CASSLQAVGTEAFF
TRBV21-1	TRBJ2-5	NA	TGTGCCAGCAGCACACCAAGGGGTTGTCAAGAGACCCAGTACTTC	CASSTPRGCQETQYF
TRBV7-7	TRBJ2-3	TRBD1	TGTGCTAGCAGCGCGGACAGGGGGGATACGCAGTATTTT	CASSADRGDTQYF
TRBV19	TRBJ2-7	TRBD1	TGTGCCAGTAGTCAACAGGGGATGAGGGAGCAGTACTTC	CASSQQGMREQYF
TRBV2	TRBJ2-2	NA	TGTGCCAGCAAGGGCAGAAATTCGGAATTCACCGGGGAGCTGTTTTTT	CASKGRNSEFTGELFF
TRBV5-1	TRBJ2-7	NA	TGCGCCAGCAGCCCCCGGGACGCTGAGGGAGAGCAGTACTTC	CASSPRDAEGEQYF
TRBV29-1	TRBJ1-1	NA	TGCAGCGTCTTGGACAGTACTGAAGCTTTCTTT	CSVLDSTEAFF
TRBV6-5	TRBJ2-1	TRBD2	TGTGCCAGCAACCAACTAGCGGGAGGGGACGGTGAGCAGTTCTTC	CASNQLAGGDGEQFF
TRBV5-6	TRBJ2-7	TRBD1	TGTGCCAGCAGTTCGTCCGGGACAGGGGGCTCCTACGAGCAGTACTTC	CASSSSGTGGSYEQYF